Listed below are T cell receptor beta chains from one sample, sequenced in a study of long-term antiretroviral therapy in people with HIV. TCRdb's table, derived via immunoSEQ multiplex PCR, lists solely in-frame clones and lacks some. The sample gives about 39,000 clones, 75% to 90% of which show up once; roughly 5.7% is in the top ten. The material sequenced was unsorted PBMCs, taken 3.1 years after starting antiretroviral therapy. These receptors all stem from a woman between 50 and 59 years old with HIV. CDR3s include the opening cysteine and the closing phenylalanine or tryptophan. Fields, in order: D gene, J gene, clone size, V gene, CDR3 protein, CDR3 DNA. A D gene is named only where the DNA matches it firmly. Some rows mark clone size as missing; the rest say once, few, many or name a class of expanded clone.

NA,TRBJ1-1,NA,TRBV6-5,CASSYPGNTEAFF,TGTGCCAGCAGTTACCCCGGGAACACTGAAGCTTTCTTT
NA,TRBJ1-3,NA,TRBV6-6,CASSPFSGNTIYF,TGTGCCAGCAGTCCCTTCTCTGGAAACACCATATATTTT
NA,TRBJ1-4,NA,TRBV4-1,CASSQDISANEKLFF,TGCGCCAGCAGCCAAGATATCAGTGCTAATGAAAAACTGTTTTTT
NA,TRBJ2-3,NA,TRBV7-5,CARSKKDPDTQYF,TGTGCCAGAAGCAAGAAGGACCCAGATACGCAGTATTTT
NA,TRBJ1-2,NA,TRBV27,CASSPSRAALGQPYGYTF,TGTGCCAGCAGTCCGAGCCGGGCCGCCCTTGGACAGCCCTATGGCTACACCTTC
TRBD1,TRBJ1-5,NA,TRBV6-1,CASRETQGIDQPQHF,TGTGCCAGCAGGGAAACACAGGGGATCGATCAGCCCCAGCATTTT
NA,TRBJ1-2,once,TRBV18,CASSPVAQGNYGYTF,TGTGCCAGCTCACCAGTGGCACAGGGTAACTATGGCTACACCTTC
TRBD1,TRBJ1-4,NA,TRBV5-1,CASSSGTGEEKLFF,TGCGCCAGCAGCTCCGGGACAGGGGAAGAAAAACTGTTTTTT
NA,TRBJ2-7,NA,TRBV2,CASSPGTFEQYF,TGTGCCAGCAGTCCCGGGACATTCGAGCAGTACTTC
NA,TRBJ1-1,NA,TRBV19,CASSPPRTLNTEAFF,TGTGCCAGTAGTCCCCCCCGAACGCTGAACACTGAAGCTTTCTTT
NA,TRBJ1-6,NA,TRBV6-5,CASSYGGSYNSPLHF,TGTGCCAGCAGTTACGGAGGGTCCTATAATTCACCCCTCCACTTT
NA,TRBJ2-1,NA,TRBV11-3,CASSRQASFDNEQFF,TGTGCCAGCAGCCGACAGGCGTCGTTTGACAATGAGCAGTTCTTC
NA,TRBJ1-4,NA,TRBV10-3,CAISDMENEKLFF,TGTGCCATCAGTGACATGGAAAATGAAAAACTGTTTTTT
NA,TRBJ1-5,NA,TRBV12-5,CASGPRGYSNQPQHF,TGTGCTAGTGGTCCGAGGGGTTATAGCAATCAGCCCCAGCATTTT
TRBD2,TRBJ2-4,NA,TRBV15,CATSAAGKNIQYF,TGTGCCACCAGTGCAGCGGGGAAAAACATTCAGTACTTC
NA,TRBJ2-3,NA,TRBV2,CASTDATDTQYF,TGTGCCAGCACCGACGCCACAGATACGCAGTATTTT
NA,TRBJ2-6,NA,TRBV9,CASSVAPPGSSGANVLTF,TGTGCCAGCAGCGTAGCTCCCCCGGGTAGCTCTGGGGCCAACGTCCTGACTTTC
NA,TRBJ2-6,NA,TRBV19,CASSTISGANVLTF,TGTGCCAGTAGTACGATCTCTGGGGCCAACGTCCTGACTTTC
NA,TRBJ2-3,NA,TRBV30,CAWSGGDTQYF,TGTGCCTGGAGTGGGGGAGATACGCAGTATTTT
NA,TRBJ2-5,NA,TRBV9,CASSSRGEGETQYF,TGTGCCAGCAGCTCACGGGGTGAGGGAGAGACCCAGTACTTC
TRBD1,TRBJ1-2,few,TRBV4-1,CASSQVGQGPSTDYGYTF,TGCGCCAGCAGCCAAGTGGGACAGGGACCATCCACCGACTATGGCTACACCTTC
NA,TRBJ2-6,NA,TRBV27,CASTGLLITPGANVLTF,TGTGCCAGCACGGGACTCCTAATAACCCCTGGGGCCAACGTCCTGACTTTC
TRBD1,TRBJ1-5,NA,TRBV6-5,CASTSGTANQPQHF,TGTGCCAGCACCTCGGGGACAGCAAATCAGCCCCAGCATTTT
NA,TRBJ1-1,NA,TRBV10-2,CASRPGGTEAFF,TGCGCCAGCAGACCCGGGGGAACTGAAGCTTTCTTT
TRBD2,TRBJ2-2,NA,TRBV5-1,CASSLAAGGNTGELFF,TGCGCCAGCAGCTTGGCTGCGGGGGGGAACACCGGGGAGCTGTTTTTT
NA,TRBJ2-3,NA,TRBV7-2,CASSIQGESTDTQYF,TGTGCCAGCAGCATACAAGGGGAAAGCACAGATACGCAGTATTTT
TRBD2,TRBJ2-2,NA,TRBV6-4,CASSFVASGGLNTGELFF,TGTGCCAGCAGTTTTGTCGCTAGCGGGGGGCTGAACACCGGGGAGCTGTTTTTT